What follows are 32 T cell receptor beta chains derived from one specimen sequenced in a study of Tregs in tolerant kidney transplant recipients. The table came from immunoSEQ multiplex PCR; TCRdb's copy has only in-frame clones and leaves some out. The table for this sample gives about 23,000 clones. Mixed chimerism was transient after nonmyeloablative marrow transplants from related graft donors. The sequenced sample was CD4+ T cells from blood (PBMCs), obtained 6 months after the transplant. These receptors were collected from a human patient who received a combined kidney and bone marrow transplant. Some of these T cells may belong to the graft donor.

Of note for this clone: Coverage ceases 3 residues before the CDR3 finishes, and the germline J gene fills in the end. The chain has TRBV19 and TRBJ2-7, with D possibly being TRBD1 or TRBD2 (6 bases each). The CDR3 totals 15 residues. The V end was cut by 0 bases, the J end by 1 base, with 10 bases between. Germline values: CDR1 LNHDA, CDR2 SQIVND (reference sequence). Incomplete CDR3 DNA: TGTGCCAGTAGTATAGATGGAGGGGGATCCTACGAG. Translation gives CASSIDGGGSYE. The full CDR3 protein reads CASSIDGGGSYEQYF.

In the case of this clone: Read data end 3 residues before the CDR3 end; the end is taken from the germline J gene. The chain is built from TRBV5-1 and TRBJ2-2; 8 bases match TRBD1. This CDR3 region has 15 residues. Germline V gives CDR1 SGHRS, CDR2 YFSETQ. Trimming took 0 bases from V and 7 from J; bases not matched to a gene: 5. This CDR3 reads CASSLAGQGIGELFF. CDR3 DNA, as far as it was read: TGCGCCAGCAGCTTGGCCGGACAGGGTATCGGGGAG.

Worth noting for this clone: From the germline J gene comes the end of the CDR3, since the read stops 3 residues before it. V gene TRBV6-1 combines with J gene TRBJ1-1; D unresolved. This CDR3 comprises 13 residues. The germline V gene encodes CDR1 MNHNS and CDR2 SASEGT. V shed 2 bases and J shed 5 bases, with 9 bases lying between them. The DNA read from the CDR3 is TGTGCCAGCAGTGAAAGTCGGGGTACTGAA. Its protein is CASSESRGTE. The whole CDR3 sequence reads CASSESRGTEAFF.

A remark on this clone: The missing CDR3 end, 3 residues past where the read stops, is filled in from the germline J gene. V and J are TRBV6-1 and TRBJ2-1; TRBD1 matches 7 bases. V dropped 1 base and J dropped 4; count of bases not matched to a gene: 4. CDR3 length equals 15 residues. Per the germline V gene, CDR1 is MNHNS and CDR2 is SASEGT. The CDR3 loop reads CASSEERQGYNEQFF. The CDR3 DNA, read in part, is TGTGCCAGCAGTGAAGAGCGACAGGGATACAATGAG.

This clone registers medium-sized by frequency. Read sequence stops 3 residues before the CDR3 end, and the germline J gene provides the missing end. The same CDR3 arises from other DNA sequences in this sample as well. The genes are TRBV18 and TRBJ1-5, with 8 bases identical to TRBD1. Germline values: CDR1 KGHSH, CDR2 LQKENI. The V and J ends lost 6 bases and 2 bases, in that order; junction bases with no gene match: 6. The CDR3 totals 15 residues. The part of the CDR3 DNA that was read is TGTGCCAGCTCGGCCGACAGGGGAGGCAATCAGCCC. This gives the protein CASSADRGGNQP. The complete CDR3 protein is CASSADRGGNQPQHF.

By frequency, this clone registers medium-sized (0.01 to 0.1%). The read is 3 residues too short to cover the CDR3 end, so that end is filled in from the germline J gene. The chain links TRBV7-9 to TRBJ1-6; TRBD1 aligns across 9 bases. Per the germline V gene, CDR1 is SEHNR and CDR2 is FQNEAQ (reference sequence). V was clipped by 4 bases and J by 9 bases; unmatched bases: 7. This CDR3 has 15 amino acids. CDR3 residues: CASSSPGQGISPLHF. The sequenced CDR3 bases are TGTGCCAGCAGCTCTCCGGGACAGGGTATTTCACCC.

With respect to this clone: The read ends 3 residues before the CDR3 terminus; that terminus is restored from the germline J gene. This chain connects TRBV7-8 to TRBJ2-3; 7 bases fit TRBD2. The CDR3 runs to 13 residues. Germline assignment: CDR1 SGHVS and CDR2 FQNEAQ. The DNA read from the CDR3 is TGTGCCAGCAGCTTAGGGGGGGGTCCCACG. As protein: CASSLGGGPT. In full, the CDR3 reads CASSLGGGPTQYF.

The CDR3 DNA, read in part, is TGCGCCAGCAGTGAGGGTAGGGGCCTACAAGAGACC. This sequence encodes CASSEGRGLQET. The whole CDR3 is CASSEGRGLQETQYF. The V gene is TRBV10-1, the J gene TRBJ2-5; possible D gene TRBD1, 5 bases. Read sequence stops 3 residues before the CDR3 end, and the germline J gene provides the missing end. The V end lost 2 bases, the J end lost 2 bases, and 12 bases lay between the germline ends. CDR3 length: 15 amino acids. The germline gives CDR1 WNHNN, CDR2 SYGVQD (reference sequence).

To note about this clone: The CDR3 end is not reached by the read, which stops 3 residues before it; the germline J gene fills it in. The chain employs TRBV11-2 and TRBJ1-5; TRBD1 matches 7 bases. CDR1 SGHAT and CDR2 FQNNGV come from the germline V gene. The CDR3 has 15 residues. The trim removed 5 bases at V and 9 bases at J, leaving 13 bases unmatched. CDR3 bases read: TGTGCCAGCAGCACCCAACAGGGGTCCCAATGGCCC. This codes for CASSTQQGSQWP. The whole CDR3 protein reads CASSTQQGSQWPQHF.

This clone counts as medium-sized by frequency. The read is 3 residues too short to cover the CDR3 end, so that end is filled in from the germline J gene. The chain couples TRBV14 to TRBJ1-1; D gene ambiguous. Germline CDR1 is SGHDN and CDR2 is FVKESK. The CDR3 is 14 residues long. The V end was cut by 4 bases, the J end by 4 bases, with 13 bases between. The sequenced CDR3 bases are TGTGCCAGCAGCCCTTTTCCTTCGGGCACTGAA. Its translation: CASSPFPSGTE. The complete CDR3 protein is CASSPFPSGTEAFF.

Comment on this clone: The read halts 3 residues ahead of the CDR3 end, with the missing end drawn from the germline J gene. The chain has TRBV2 and TRBJ2-2, with TRBD1 matching 11 bases. Germline CDR1 and CDR2: SNHLY and FYNNEI. This CDR3 region has 15 residues. Losses at the gene ends were 6 bases for V and 6 bases for J; bases not matched to a gene: 6. Here the CDR3 reads CASRRDRGGSGELFF. CDR3 DNA (partial): TGTGCCAGCAGGCGGGACAGGGGGGGCTCCGGGGAG.

In regard to this clone: The read halts 3 residues ahead of the CDR3 end, with the missing end drawn from the germline J gene. The chain recombines TRBV20-1 with TRBJ1-1, with D perhaps TRBD1 (6 bases). Trimming removed 3 bases at V and 4 bases at J, with 12 bases between. Per the germline V gene, CDR1 is DFQATT and CDR2 is SNEGSKA (reference sequence). CDR3 size: 13 residues. The part of the CDR3 DNA that was read is TGCAGTGCTAGTAGGGGGTTGATCACTGAA. Its protein is CSASRGLITE. The CDR3, in full, reads CSASRGLITEAFF.

As to this clone: The DNA ends 3 residues before the CDR3 does, and the rest of the CDR3 is filled in from the germline J gene. Other DNA sequences in the sample encode the same CDR3. This chain links TRBV11-2 with TRBJ1-6, with D possibly matching TRBD1 (5 bases). The V gene lost 1 base and the J gene lost 5 bases, with 6 bases spanning the gap. The germline V gene encodes CDR1 SGHAT and CDR2 FQNNGV. CDR3 length: 14 amino acids. The sequenced CDR3 bases are TGTGCCAGCAGCTTAGCGGGGGATAATTCACCC. Translating it yields CASSLAGDNSP. The full CDR3 protein is CASSLAGDNSPLHF. Looking up the rest from reference TRBV11-2 and TRBJ1-6 gives the full variable domain: EAGVAQSPRYKIIEKRQSVAFWCNPISGHATLYWYQQILGQGPKLLIQFQNNGVVDDSQLPKDRFSAERLKGVDSTLKIQPAKLEDSAVYLCASSLAGDNSPLHFGNGTRLTVT.

Points on this clone: The sequenced fragment ends 3 residues before the CDR3 boundary, so the rest is inferred from the germline J gene. The J gene is TRBJ2-3, the V gene TRBV5-1; 7 bases are a match to TRBD1. The V segment lost 4 bases and the J segment 2 bases; nucleotides outside the gene matches: 10. Germline V gene lookup returns CDR1 SGHRS and CDR2 YFSETQ. The CDR3 has 16 residues. The CDR3 DNA, read in part, is TGCGCCAGCAGCCCGGACAGGCCTCTAAACACAGATACG. It translates to CASSPDRPLNTDT. The whole CDR3 reads CASSPDRPLNTDTQYF.

A note on this clone: The missing CDR3 end, 3 residues past where the read stops, is filled in from the germline J gene. The J gene is TRBJ2-1, the V gene TRBV14; the match to TRBD1 covers 7 bases. The J segment lost 3 bases and the V segment lost 2 bases, leaving 4 bases of the junction unmatched. Germline-derived CDR1 and CDR2 are SGHDN and FVKESK. The CDR3 has 15 amino acids. The CDR3 spells CASSQLGQIYNEQFF. The covered CDR3 bases are TGTGCCAGCAGCCAACTGGGACAGATCTACAATGAG. Supplemented by reference TRBV14 and TRBJ2-1, the full variable domain reads EAGVTQFPSHSVIEKGQTVTLRCDPISGHDNLYWYRRVMGKEIKFLLHFVKESKQDESGMPNNRFLAERTGGTYSTLKVQPAELEDSGVYFCASSQLGQIYNEQFFGPGTRLTVL.

As for this clone: The read finishes 3 residues shy of the CDR3 end, and the germline J gene is used to complete it. This sequence joins TRBV7-6 and TRBJ2-4; 12 bases align to TRBD2. This CDR3 is built from 17 residues. V lost 1 base to trimming and J lost 8 bases; unmatched junction nucleotides: 9. Germline CDR1 and CDR2: SGHVS and FNYEAQ. CDR3 in amino acids: CASSLVPSGGVGDIQYF. The sequenced part of the CDR3 DNA is TGTGCCAGCAGCTTAGTCCCTAGCGGGGGGGTTGGAGACATT.

Points on this clone: The DNA ends 3 residues before the CDR3 does, and the rest of the CDR3 is filled in from the germline J gene. The rearrangement joins TRBV7-2 to TRBJ2-1; D uncertain. This CDR3 has 14 residues. V shed 6 bases and J shed 0 bases, with 9 bases lying between them. From germline, CDR1 is SGHTA and CDR2 FQGNSA. CDR3 DNA, as far as it was read: TGTGCCAGCAGTTCCCTAAGCTCCTACAATGAG. The encoded protein is CASSSLSSYNE. The CDR3 reads in full as CASSSLSSYNEQFF. The full variable domain, its missing parts supplied by reference TRBV7-2 and TRBJ2-1, is GAGVSQSPSNKVTEKGKDVELRCDPISGHTALYWYRQSLGQGLEFLIYFQGNSAPDKSGLPSDRFSAERTGGSVSTLTIQRTQQEDSAVYLCASSSLSSYNEQFFGPGTRLTVL.

Points on this clone: The CDR3 end falls 3 residues outside the read, so it is completed with the germline J gene. This chain links TRBV18 with TRBJ1-1, with 9 positions matching TRBD1. Trimming cost V 6 bases and J 5 bases; bases outside gene matches: 7. Germline CDR1 KGHSH, CDR2 LQKENI. The length of the CDR3 is 14 residues. The CDR3 loop is CASSALTGGTEAFF. The DNA read from the CDR3 is TGTGCCAGCTCCGCCCTGACAGGGGGGACTGAA.

A word on this clone: The sequence runs out 3 residues before the end of the CDR3; the remainder is reconstructed from the germline J gene. The genes are TRBV19 and TRBJ1-5, with a weak D call TRBD1 (6 bases). Trimming shortened V by 6 bases and J by 0 bases, and 21 bases separated the two germline ends. Germline lookup yields CDR1 LNHDA and CDR2 SQIVND (reference sequence). This CDR3 has 18 amino acids. CDR3 sequence: CASRRRSGTPYSNQPQHF. CDR3 DNA (partial): TGTGCCAGTAGAAGGAGATCTGGGACACCTTATAGCAATCAGCCC.

Notes on this clone: The read falls 3 residues short of the CDR3 end, and the missing part is taken from the germline J gene. The V and J genes are TRBV2 and TRBJ1-5; 8 bases map to TRBD1. Germline V CDR1 and CDR2: SNHLY, FYNNEI. The CDR3 consists of 15 residues. The ends lost 5 bases at V and 3 bases at J; junction bases unmatched: 6. The CDR3 reads CASSPPGQDNQPQHF. Incomplete CDR3 DNA: TGTGCCAGCAGTCCCCCGGGACAGGACAATCAGCCC.

On this clone itself: The CDR3 end falls 3 residues outside the read, so it is completed with the germline J gene. The rearrangement uses TRBV11-2 and TRBJ2-7; 8 bases match TRBD1. CDR1 is SGHAT, CDR2 FQNNGV, per germline. There are 15 residues in the CDR3. J gave up 3 bases and V 5 bases, and 9 bases lay outside the gene matches. Partial CDR3 DNA: TGTGCCAGCAGCCTCCGGGACAGGAGGAACTACGAG. Its translation is CASSLRDRRNYE. The CDR3 in its entirety is CASSLRDRRNYEQYF.

In regard to this clone: The sequenced fragment ends 3 residues before the CDR3 boundary, so the rest is inferred from the germline J gene. V usage is TRBV7-2 and J usage is TRBJ2-1; TRBD2 matches 10 bases. The germline CDR1 and CDR2 sequences are SGHTA and FQGNSA. The CDR3 runs 15 residues. V lost 1 base and J lost 8; bases outside the gene matches: 5. CDR3 DNA, as far as it was read: TGTGCCAGCAGCTTAGTTGCTAGCGGGAGTTATGAG. It is translated as CASSLVASGSYE. The complete CDR3 protein is CASSLVASGSYEQFF. Drawing the rest from reference TRBV7-2 and TRBJ2-1, the complete variable domain is GAGVSQSPSNKVTEKGKDVELRCDPISGHTALYWYRQSLGQGLEFLIYFQGNSAPDKSGLPSDRFSAERTGGSVSTLTIQRTQQEDSAVYLCASSLVASGSYEQFFGPGTRLTVL.

On this clone itself: The read ends 3 residues before the CDR3 terminus; that terminus is restored from the germline J gene. V usage is TRBV18 and J usage is TRBJ2-1; 9 bases match TRBD2. The trim removed 6 bases at V and 3 bases at J, leaving 6 bases unmatched. The CDR3 covers 15 residues. Germline values: CDR1 KGHSH, CDR2 LQKENI. CDR3 DNA, as far as it was read: TGTGCCAGCTCCCCAAGCGGGGGGTTCTACAATGAG. Translating it yields CASSPSGGFYNE. The full-length CDR3 reads as CASSPSGGFYNEQFF.

To note about this clone: The missing CDR3 end, 3 residues past where the read stops, is filled in from the germline J gene. The identical CDR3 is also encoded by other nucleotide sequences in the sample. The chain combines TRBV29-1 with TRBJ2-5; a possible D gene is TRBD2 (6 bases). Germline V CDR1 and CDR2: SQVTM, ANQGSEA. With 4 bases removed from V and 1 base from J, the gap between germline ends came to 7 bases. This CDR3 has 12 amino acids. The sequenced part of the CDR3 DNA is TGCAGCGTTGGGAGGGGCCAAGAGACC. Translation: CSVGRGQET. The CDR3 in full is CSVGRGQETQYF.

As concerns this clone: Read data end 3 residues before the CDR3 end; the end is taken from the germline J gene. The gene calls are TRBV18 and TRBJ1-2; D might be TRBD1 (5 bases). Germline values: CDR1 KGHSH, CDR2 LQKENI. The CDR3 contains 13 residues. Trimming left V 1 base short and J 6 bases short, with 9 bases between. The DNA read from the CDR3 is TGTGCCAGCTCACCACGGTGGGGGGATGGC. Translated, it gives CASSPRWGDG. The complete CDR3 reads CASSPRWGDGYTF. The variable domain in full, completed from reference TRBV18 and TRBJ1-2, reads NAGVMQNPRHLVRRRGQEARLRCSPMKGHSHVYWYRQLPEEGLKFMVYLQKENIIDESGMPKERFSAEFPKEGPSILRIQQVVRGDSAAYFCASSPRWGDGYTFGSGTRLTVV.

As for this clone: Read sequence stops 3 residues before the CDR3 end, and the germline J gene provides the missing end. The chain combines TRBV13 with TRBJ2-3; 8 bases map to TRBD2. V was clipped by 6 bases and J by 2 bases; unmatched bases: 10. CDR3 length: 16 amino acids. Germline V gives CDR1 PRHDT, CDR2 FYEKMQ (reference sequence). Partial CDR3 DNA: TGTGCCAGCAGTTCACTAGCGGCGGGTAACACAGATACG. This sequence encodes CASSSLAAGNTDT. The entire CDR3 protein is CASSSLAAGNTDTQYF.

Worth noting for this clone: The read ends 3 residues before the CDR3 terminus; that terminus is restored from the germline J gene. This chain uses TRBV5-1 with TRBJ2-1; unclear D gene. The CDR3 is 13 amino acids. V was pared by 1 base and J by 8 bases, with 10 bases between. CDR1 is SGHRS, CDR2 YFSETQ, per germline. CDR3 region: CASSLRPRDEQFF. The part of the CDR3 DNA that was read is TGCGCCAGCAGCTTGAGGCCAAGAGATGAG.

With regard to this clone: Coverage ceases 3 residues before the CDR3 finishes, and the germline J gene fills in the end. The chain is built from TRBV5-1 and TRBJ2-3, with TRBD1 identical over 9 bases. This CDR3 is built from 15 residues. With 3 bases clipped from V and 5 bases from J, the junction kept 7 bases outside the gene matches. CDR1 and CDR2 (germline): SGHRS, YFSETQ. This CDR3 is CASSSTGTGRDTQYF. The CDR3 bases that were read are TGCGCCAGCAGCTCTACCGGGACAGGGAGAGATACG.

With respect to this clone: The observed sequence ends 3 residues before the CDR3 terminus, with the missing tail filled in from the germline J gene. The J gene is TRBJ2-3, the V gene TRBV20-1; tentatively, D is TRBD2 (7 bases). In germline, CDR1 is DFQATT, CDR2 SNEGSKA (reference sequence). The CDR3 is made up of 15 amino acids. V gave up 3 bases and J gave up 2 bases, with 15 bases separating them. The CDR3 bases that were read are TGCAGTGCTAGCTGGGGGGGGGCCTCCACAGATACG. Translated: CSASWGGASTDT. The entire CDR3 protein is CSASWGGASTDTQYF.

Remarks on this clone: The CDR3 is cut off 3 residues early in the read; its end comes from the germline J gene. The chain employs TRBV7-2 and TRBJ2-3; 8 bases align to TRBD2. J lost 4 bases, V lost 2 bases, and 5 bases had no gene match. The CDR3 is made up of 15 amino acids. CDR1 is SGHTA, CDR2 FQGNSA, per germline. The covered CDR3 bases are TGTGCCAGCAGCTTACGGGGGGGCCTAGCAGATACG. It is translated as CASSLRGGLADT. The full CDR3 reads CASSLRGGLADTQYF. Drawing the rest from reference TRBV7-2 and TRBJ2-3, the complete variable domain is GAGVSQSPSNKVTEKGKDVELRCDPISGHTALYWYRQSLGQGLEFLIYFQGNSAPDKSGLPSDRFSAERTGGSVSTLTIQRTQQEDSAVYLCASSLRGGLADTQYFGPGTRLTVL.

Note on this clone: The read terminates 3 residues before the CDR3 end, so the remaining end is supplied by the germline J gene. The V gene is TRBV5-1, the J gene TRBJ2-2; 9 nucleotides match TRBD2. This CDR3 has 14 amino acids. Per germline, CDR1 SGHRS and CDR2 YFSETQ. Germline trimming cut 6 bases from V and 7 bases from J; bases unmatched to any gene: 7. The DNA read from the CDR3 is TGCGCCAGCAAATGGCGGGAGGGCGTCGGGGAG. Translating gives CASKWREGVGE. The full CDR3 protein reads CASKWREGVGELFF. The complete variable domain, with remaining parts taken from reference TRBV5-1 and TRBJ2-2, reads KAGVTQTPRYLIKTRGQQVTLSCSPISGHRSVSWYQQTPGQGLQFLFEYFSETQRNKGNFPGRFSGRQFSNSRSEMNVSTLELGDSALYLCASKWREGVGELFFGEGSRLTVL.

Points on this clone: The sequenced fragment ends 3 residues before the CDR3 boundary, so the rest is inferred from the germline J gene. V and J are TRBV2 and TRBJ2-1, with TRBD1 matching over 8 bases. The trim removed 7 bases at V and 5 bases at J, leaving 13 bases unmatched. CDR1 and CDR2 from the germline V gene are SNHLY and FYNNEI. The CDR3 has 16 amino acids. The CDR3 bases that were read are TGTGCCAGCATCCCTTCCCAGGGGGCGTTGGACAATGAG. Translated, it gives CASIPSQGALDNE. The full CDR3 protein reads CASIPSQGALDNEQFF. Full variable domain (missing parts from reference TRBV2 and TRBJ2-1): EPEVTQTPSHQVTQMGQEVILRCVPISNHLYFYWYRQILGQKVEFLVSFYNNEISEKSEIFDDQFSVERPDGSNFTLKIRSTKLEDSAMYFCASIPSQGALDNEQFFGPGTRLTVL.